The 17 T cell receptor beta chains reported below all come from one sample, sequenced in a study of blood T cell repertoires in COVID-19 (dated by TCRdb to 2018 to 2020). Library construction relied on the immunoSEQ multiplex PCR assay. TCRdb re-hosts the immuneACCESS table, in-frame sequences only. Its copies lack some clones; in the studies checked, an unresolved V gene accounts for under half of them, and the cause for the rest is not known. The table for this sample lists 150,000 to 200,000 clones; 70% to 85% of them were counted only once. The ten largest clones take up 22% of the sample. The material sequenced was peripheral blood. All receptors derive from a woman of 80 years or more with acute or convalescent COVID-19.

This chain links TRBV29-1 with TRBJ2-7; D gene ambiguous. The V gene's germline CDR1 is SQVTM and CDR2 ANQGSEA. V was trimmed by 4 bases and J by 3 bases, leaving 7 bases between them. CDR3 size: 11 residues. The CDR3 DNA is TGCAGCGTTGGTAGAAACTACGAGCAGTACTTC. Translation gives CSVGRNYEQYF.

The CDR3 sequence is CASSSGTGLYEQYF. Written as DNA, the CDR3 is TGTGCCAGCAGTTCCGGGACAGGTCTGTACGAGCAGTACTTC. The genes are TRBV2 and TRBJ2-7; 8 nucleotides line up with TRBD1. V gave up 5 bases and J gave up 4 bases; unmatched junction bases: 7. The V gene's germline CDR1 is SNHLY and CDR2 FYNNEI. CDR3 size: 14 residues.

The V call is TRBV6-5, the J call TRBJ2-7, with 9 bases aligning to TRBD2. The germline V gene has CDR1 MNHEY and CDR2 SVGAGI. After removal of 4 bases from V and 0 bases from J, the junction contained 7 bases not matched to a gene. The CDR3 consists of 16 residues. The CDR3 is CASSFLAGESSYEQYF. Here the CDR3 DNA reads TGTGCCAGCAGTTTTTTAGCGGGAGAGAGCTCCTACGAGCAGTACTTC.

The chain uses TRBV10-3 and TRBJ1-1; D gene uncertain. V dropped 1 base and J dropped 1 base, with 7 bases sitting between them. The CDR3 is 14 amino acids. The V gene's germline CDR1 is ENHRY and CDR2 SYGVKD. CDR3 sequence: CAISEYTQNTEAFF. The CDR3 DNA follows: TGTGCCATCAGTGAGTACACCCAGAACACTGAAGCTTTCTTT.

The V gene is TRBV6-5, the J gene TRBJ2-1, with TRBD2 matching over 7 bases. V lost 7 bases to trimming and J lost 0 bases; unmatched junction nucleotides: 6. The CDR3 loop spans 15 amino acids. The germline V gene has CDR1 MNHEY and CDR2 SVGAGI. In DNA form, the CDR3 reads TGTGCCAGCATCCGACCGGGGGGCTCCTACAATGAGCAGTTCTTC. It codes for CASIRPGGSYNEQFF.

The chain is built from TRBV2 and TRBJ2-3; 7 bases agree with TRBD2. J gave up 3 bases and V 3 bases, and 6 bases lay outside the gene matches. CDR3 size: 15 residues. Looked up from germline, CDR1 is SNHLY and CDR2 is FYNNEI. CDR3 nucleotide sequence: TGTGCCAGCAGTGAGGGGGGGTGGGAAACAGATACGCAGTATTTT. This sequence encodes CASSEGGWETDTQYF.

The chain is built from TRBV5-4 and TRBJ2-2, with a tentative D call TRBD2 (5 bases). Trimming removed 4 bases from V and 7 bases from J, with 14 bases in between. Germline CDR1 and CDR2: SGHNT and YYREEE (reference sequence). This CDR3 is built from 14 residues. The CDR3 loop is CASSPRDARGELFF. The CDR3, as DNA: TGTGCCAGCAGCCCCCGGGATGCCCGCGGGGAGCTGTTTTTT.

The V call is TRBV18, the J call TRBJ2-7; a possible D gene is TRBD1 (5 bases). V gave up 1 base and J gave up 6 bases, with 10 bases separating them. Looked up from germline, CDR1 is KGHSH and CDR2 is LQKENI. This CDR3 is 13 amino acids long. CDR3 in amino acids: CASSPRTPPEQYF. The CDR3 DNA follows: TGTGCCAGCTCACCACGGACACCTCCCGAGCAGTACTTC.

This chain connects TRBV12-3 or TRBV12-4 to TRBJ2-1; 7 nucleotides line up with TRBD1. CDR3 length: 13 amino acids. V shed 6 bases, J shed 8 bases, and the junction held 7 bases outside the gene matches. The CDR3 DNA is TGTGCCAGCAGGTCAGACAGGGCGGATGAGCAGTTCTTC. It specifies CASRSDRADEQFF.

The rearrangement links TRBV27 to TRBJ2-7; 7 nucleotides match TRBD1. Trimming took 5 bases from V and 0 from J; bases not matched to a gene: 10. Germline assignment: CDR1 MNHEY and CDR2 SMNVEV (reference sequence). The CDR3 runs to 16 residues. The CDR3, as DNA: TGTGCCAGCAGTCCCTCCACAGGGGAGAGCTCCTACGAGCAGTACTTC. It is translated as CASSPSTGESSYEQYF.

This clone was found once. The CDR3 protein is CASSPQLYDWRSGNTIYF. Written as DNA, the CDR3 is TGTGCCAGCAGTCCCCAGTTGTACGACTGGCGCTCTGGAAACACCATATATTTT. The chain employs TRBV28 and TRBJ1-3; no definite D call. CDR3 length: 18 amino acids. The ends were cut back, 5 bases at V and 0 bases at J, with 20 bases in the middle. Germline CDR1 and CDR2: MDHEN and SYDVKM.

The rearrangement joins TRBV7-9 to TRBJ1-1, with 7 positions matching TRBD1. The CDR3 has 17 amino acids. The trim removed 0 bases at V and 1 base at J, leaving 8 bases unmatched. The germline V gene encodes CDR1 SEHNR and CDR2 FQNEAQ (reference sequence). This CDR3 reads CASSLAEGTDRNTEAFF. The CDR3 bases are TGTGCCAGCAGCTTAGCTGAGGGGACAGACAGGAACACTGAAGCTTTCTTT.

This clone was detected a few times. The chain employs TRBV7-8 and TRBJ2-1; a possible D gene is TRBD2 (6 bases). The V end lost 7 bases, the J end lost 5 bases, and 15 bases lay between the germline ends. The CDR3 has 14 residues. The germline V gene has CDR1 SGHVS and CDR2 FQNEAQ. The chain's CDR3 is CASNPGVWDNEQFF. CDR3 sequence (DNA): TGTGCCAGCAACCCGGGGGTCTGGGACAATGAGCAGTTCTTC. The variable domain in full, completed from reference TRBV7-8 and TRBJ2-1, reads GAGVSQSPRYKVAKRGQDVALRCDPISGHVSLFWYQQALGQGPEFLTYFQNEAQLDKSGLPSDRFFAERPEGSVSTLKIQRTQQEDSAVYLCASNPGVWDNEQFFGPGTRLTVL.

The chain has TRBV5-4 and TRBJ2-2, with TRBD2 matching over 11 bases. The CDR3 length is 17 residues. Germline loops: CDR1 SGHNT, CDR2 YYREEE (reference sequence). Trimming took 0 bases from V and 5 from J; bases not matched to a gene: 6. The CDR3 loop is CASSLAGLAGGTGELFF. CDR3 nucleotides: TGTGCCAGCAGCTTGGCAGGACTAGCGGGTGGGACCGGGGAGCTGTTTTTT.

The chain recombines TRBV5-1 with TRBJ2-7; no clear D gene. This CDR3 contains 14 residues. V was pared by 2 bases and J by 3 bases, with 12 bases between. CDR1 SGHRS and CDR2 YFSETQ come from the germline V gene. The CDR3 coding sequence is TGCGCCAGCAGCTTTAGAGAAGCCTACTACGAGCAGTACTTC. Translated, it gives CASSFREAYYEQYF.

The genes are TRBV15 and TRBJ1-5; tentatively, D is TRBD1 (6 bases). The germline CDR1 and CDR2 sequences are LNHNV and YYDKDF (reference sequence). V shed 1 base and J shed 4 bases, with 14 bases lying between them. The CDR3 spans 16 residues. CDR3 DNA: TGTGCCACCAGCAGAGGGGGTCGGGGACAAAATCAGCCCCAGCATTTT. Its translation: CATSRGGRGQNQPQHF.

A word on this clone: The identical CDR3 is also encoded by other nucleotide sequences in the sample. The chain couples TRBV2 to TRBJ2-7; TRBD1 matches at 9 bases. CDR3 size: 13 residues. The J segment lost 2 bases and the V segment lost 7 bases, leaving 3 bases of the junction unmatched. CDR1 SNHLY and CDR2 FYNNEI come from the germline V gene. The CDR3 region has the DNA TGTGCCAGCACGGGACAGGGCCCCTACGAGCAGTACTTC. Protein product: CASTGQGPYEQYF.